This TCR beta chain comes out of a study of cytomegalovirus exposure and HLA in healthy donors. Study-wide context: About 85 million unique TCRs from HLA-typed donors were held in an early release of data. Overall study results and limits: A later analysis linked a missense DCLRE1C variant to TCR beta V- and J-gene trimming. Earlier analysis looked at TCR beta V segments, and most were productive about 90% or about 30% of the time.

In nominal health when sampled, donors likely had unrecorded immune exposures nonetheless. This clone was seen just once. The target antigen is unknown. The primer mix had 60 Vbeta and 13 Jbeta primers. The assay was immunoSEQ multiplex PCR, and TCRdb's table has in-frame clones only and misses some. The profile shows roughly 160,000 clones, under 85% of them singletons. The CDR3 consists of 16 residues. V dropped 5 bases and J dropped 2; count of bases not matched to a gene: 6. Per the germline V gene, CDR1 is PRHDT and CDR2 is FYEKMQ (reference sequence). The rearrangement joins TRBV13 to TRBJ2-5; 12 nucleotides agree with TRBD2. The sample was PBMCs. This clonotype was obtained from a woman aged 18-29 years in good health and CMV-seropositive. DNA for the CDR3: TGTGCCAGCAGCCGAGCTAGCGGGGGGGTGCAAGAGACCCAGTACTTC. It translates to CASSRASGGVQETQYF.